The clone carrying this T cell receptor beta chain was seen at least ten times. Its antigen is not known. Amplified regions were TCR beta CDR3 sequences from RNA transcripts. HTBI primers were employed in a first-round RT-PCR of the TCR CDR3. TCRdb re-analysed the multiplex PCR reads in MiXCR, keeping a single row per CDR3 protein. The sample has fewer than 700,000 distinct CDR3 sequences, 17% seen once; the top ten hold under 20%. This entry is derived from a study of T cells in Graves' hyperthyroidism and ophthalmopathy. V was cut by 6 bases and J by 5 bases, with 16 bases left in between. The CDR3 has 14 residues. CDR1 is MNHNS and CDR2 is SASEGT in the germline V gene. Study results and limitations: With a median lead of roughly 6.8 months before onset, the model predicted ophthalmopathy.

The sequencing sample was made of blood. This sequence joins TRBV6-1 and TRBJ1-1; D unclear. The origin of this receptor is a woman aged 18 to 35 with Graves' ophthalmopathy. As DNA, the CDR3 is TGTGCCAGCAGCTCGACACCTCGTTGGACTGAAGCTTTCTTT. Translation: CASSSTPRWTEAFF.